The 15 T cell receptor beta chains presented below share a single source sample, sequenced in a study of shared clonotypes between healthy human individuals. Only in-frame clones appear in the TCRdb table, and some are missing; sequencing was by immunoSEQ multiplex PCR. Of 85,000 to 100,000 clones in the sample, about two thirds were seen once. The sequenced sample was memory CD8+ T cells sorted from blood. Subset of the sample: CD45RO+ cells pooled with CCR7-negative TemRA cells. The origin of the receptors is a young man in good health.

The CDR3 sequence is CASSVKGQTSTDTQYF. CDR3 nucleotides: TGTGCCAGCAGCGTAAAGGGACAGACAAGCACAGATACGCAGTATTTT. The chain is built from TRBV7-9 and TRBJ2-3, with 7 nucleotides matching TRBD1. Germline values: CDR1 SEHNR, CDR2 FQNEAQ (reference sequence). CDR3 length: 16 amino acids. V shed 5 bases and J 0 bases; nucleotides not matched to a gene: 8. The full variable domain, in which reference TRBV7-9 and TRBJ2-3 provide the parts outside the CDR3, is DTGVSQNPRHKITKRGQNVTFRCDPISEHNRLYWYRQTLGQGPEFLTYFQNEAQLEKSRLLSDRFSAERPKGSFSTLEIQRTEQGDSAMYLCASSVKGQTSTDTQYFGPGTRLTVL.

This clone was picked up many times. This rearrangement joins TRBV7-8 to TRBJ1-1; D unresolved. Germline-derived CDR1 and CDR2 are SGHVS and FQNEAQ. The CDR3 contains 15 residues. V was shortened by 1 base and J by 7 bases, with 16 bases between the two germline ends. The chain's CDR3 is CASSLGGPGVVEAFF. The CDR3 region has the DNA TGTGCCAGCAGCTTAGGCGGGCCTGGGGTGGTTGAAGCTTTCTTT.

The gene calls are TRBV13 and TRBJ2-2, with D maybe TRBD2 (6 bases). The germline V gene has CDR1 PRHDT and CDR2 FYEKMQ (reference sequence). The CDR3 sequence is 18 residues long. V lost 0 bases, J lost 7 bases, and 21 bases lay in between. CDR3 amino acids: CASSLGRNPGVVGGELFF. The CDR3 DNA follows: TGTGCCAGCAGCTTAGGCCGGAACCCGGGAGTAGTTGGCGGGGAGCTGTTTTTT.

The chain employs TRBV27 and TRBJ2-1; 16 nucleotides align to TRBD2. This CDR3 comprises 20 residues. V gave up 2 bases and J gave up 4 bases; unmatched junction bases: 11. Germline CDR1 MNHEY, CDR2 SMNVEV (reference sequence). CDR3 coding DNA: TGTGCCAGCAGTTTACGGATCCCGGGACTAGCGGGAGGGTTGTACAATGAGCAGTTCTTC. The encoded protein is CASSLRIPGLAGGLYNEQFF.

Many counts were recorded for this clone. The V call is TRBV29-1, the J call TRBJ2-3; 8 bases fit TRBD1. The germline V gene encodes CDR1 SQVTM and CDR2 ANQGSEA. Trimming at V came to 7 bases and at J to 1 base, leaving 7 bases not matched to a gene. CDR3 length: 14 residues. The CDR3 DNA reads TGCAGCGCCATGGGACAGGTGCGCACAGATACGCAGTATTTT. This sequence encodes CSAMGQVRTDTQYF.

The DNA of the CDR3 is TGTGCCAGCTCAACCGCATGGGATACGCAGTATTTT. Its protein product is CASSTAWDTQYF. The rearrangement links TRBV18 to TRBJ2-3; D not resolved. CDR1 KGHSH and CDR2 LQKENI come from the germline V gene. Deletions cut 5 bases from V and 6 bases from J, with 9 bases between. The CDR3 consists of 12 residues.

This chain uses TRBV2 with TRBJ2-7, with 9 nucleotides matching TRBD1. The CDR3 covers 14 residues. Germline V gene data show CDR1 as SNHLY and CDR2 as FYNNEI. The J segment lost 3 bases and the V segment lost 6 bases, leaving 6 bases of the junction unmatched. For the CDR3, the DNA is TGTGCCAGCAGCTTACAGGGGGCTAGCTACGAGCAGTACTTC. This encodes CASSLQGASYEQYF.

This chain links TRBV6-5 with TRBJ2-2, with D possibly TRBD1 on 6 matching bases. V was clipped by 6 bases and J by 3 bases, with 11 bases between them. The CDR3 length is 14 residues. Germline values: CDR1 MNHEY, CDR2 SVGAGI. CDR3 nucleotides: TGTGCCAGCAGCCAAACAGGGTACACCGGGGAGCTGTTTTTT. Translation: CASSQTGYTGELFF.

The CDR3 bases are TGTGCCAGTAGTAGTGGGGGGGGCACTGAAGCTTTCTTT. This sequence encodes CASSSGGGTEAFF. V is TRBV19 and J is TRBJ1-1; D is perhaps TRBD1 (5 bases). Germline V CDR1 and CDR2: LNHDA, SQIVND (reference sequence). With 4 bases removed from V and 4 bases from J, the gap between germline ends came to 10 bases. This CDR3 has 13 amino acids. Looking up the rest from reference TRBV19 and TRBJ1-1 gives the full variable domain: DGGITQSPKYLFRKEGQNVTLSCEQNLNHDAMYWYRQDPGQGLRLIYYSQIVNDFQKGDIAEGYSVSREKKESFPLTVTSAQKNPTAFYLCASSSGGGTEAFFGQGTRLTVV.

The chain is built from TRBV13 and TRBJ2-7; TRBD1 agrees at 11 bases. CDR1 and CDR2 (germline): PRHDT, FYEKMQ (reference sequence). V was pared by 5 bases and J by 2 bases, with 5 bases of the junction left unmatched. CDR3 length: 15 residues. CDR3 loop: CASSPGTGGTYEQYF. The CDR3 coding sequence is TGTGCCAGCAGCCCTGGGACAGGGGGGACCTACGAGCAGTACTTC.

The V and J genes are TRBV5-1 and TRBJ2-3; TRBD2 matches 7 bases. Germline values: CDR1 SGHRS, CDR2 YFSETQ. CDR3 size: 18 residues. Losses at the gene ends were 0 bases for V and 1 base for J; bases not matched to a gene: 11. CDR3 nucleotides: TGCGCCAGCAGCTTGGTGGGGCGGACTAGGTGGGGCACAGATACGCAGTATTTT. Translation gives CASSLVGRTRWGTDTQYF.

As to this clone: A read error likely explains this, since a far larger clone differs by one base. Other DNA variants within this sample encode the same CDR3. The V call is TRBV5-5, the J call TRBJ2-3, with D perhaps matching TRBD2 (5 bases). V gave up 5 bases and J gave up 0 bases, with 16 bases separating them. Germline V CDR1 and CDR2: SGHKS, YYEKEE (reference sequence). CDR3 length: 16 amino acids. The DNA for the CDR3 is TGTGCCAGCAGTTTAGGAGCGGTACTTAGCACAGATACGCAGTATTTT. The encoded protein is CASSLGAVLSTDTQYF.

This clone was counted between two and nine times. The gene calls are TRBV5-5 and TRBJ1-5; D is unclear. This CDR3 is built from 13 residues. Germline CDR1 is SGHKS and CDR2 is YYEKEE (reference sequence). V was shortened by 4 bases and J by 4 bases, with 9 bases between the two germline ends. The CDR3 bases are TGTGCCAGCAGCCAAACGACTAATCAGCCCCAGCATTTT. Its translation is CASSQTTNQPQHF.

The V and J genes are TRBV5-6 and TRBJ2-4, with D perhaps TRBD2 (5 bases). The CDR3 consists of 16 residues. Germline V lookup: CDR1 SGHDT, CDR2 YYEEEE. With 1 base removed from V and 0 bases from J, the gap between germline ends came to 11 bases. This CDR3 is CASSLWSGIAKNIQYF. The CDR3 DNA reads TGTGCCAGCAGCTTGTGGAGCGGTATAGCCAAAAACATTCAGTACTTC. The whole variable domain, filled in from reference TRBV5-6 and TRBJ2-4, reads DAGVTQSPTHLIKTRGQQVTLRCSPKSGHDTVSWYQQALGQGPQFIFQYYEEEERQRGNFPDRFSGHQFPNYSSELNVNALLLGDSALYLCASSLWSGIAKNIQYFGAGTRLSVL.

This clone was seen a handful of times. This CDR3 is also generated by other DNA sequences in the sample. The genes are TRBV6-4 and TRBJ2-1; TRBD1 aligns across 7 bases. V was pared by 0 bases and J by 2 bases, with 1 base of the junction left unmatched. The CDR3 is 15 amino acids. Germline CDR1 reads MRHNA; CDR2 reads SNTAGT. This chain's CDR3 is CASSDSGGAYNEQFF. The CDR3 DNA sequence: TGTGCCAGCAGTGACTCAGGGGGCGCCTACAATGAGCAGTTCTTC.